This record looks at one T cell receptor (beta chain) sequence and its context. These data belong to a study of shared clonotypes between healthy human individuals. This CDR3 spans 17 amino acids. In germline, CDR1 is KGHSH, CDR2 LQKENI. V shed 0 bases, J shed 6 bases, and the junction held 11 bases outside the gene matches. The protocol was immunoSEQ multiplex PCR, while the TCRdb copy is restricted to in-frame clones and leaves out a portion. The sample lists around 1 million clones; around three quarters were seen once. The specimen was memory CD4+ T cells sorted from blood. Noted subset: CD45RA-negative fraction. The chain links TRBV18 to TRBJ1-2, with 9 bases lining up with TRBD1. The sequence came from a man aged 18 to 30 in good health. This chain's CDR3 is CASSPPTPGQGRNGYTF. The DNA for the CDR3 is TGTGCCAGCTCACCACCGACTCCGGGACAGGGCCGGAATGGCTACACCTTC.